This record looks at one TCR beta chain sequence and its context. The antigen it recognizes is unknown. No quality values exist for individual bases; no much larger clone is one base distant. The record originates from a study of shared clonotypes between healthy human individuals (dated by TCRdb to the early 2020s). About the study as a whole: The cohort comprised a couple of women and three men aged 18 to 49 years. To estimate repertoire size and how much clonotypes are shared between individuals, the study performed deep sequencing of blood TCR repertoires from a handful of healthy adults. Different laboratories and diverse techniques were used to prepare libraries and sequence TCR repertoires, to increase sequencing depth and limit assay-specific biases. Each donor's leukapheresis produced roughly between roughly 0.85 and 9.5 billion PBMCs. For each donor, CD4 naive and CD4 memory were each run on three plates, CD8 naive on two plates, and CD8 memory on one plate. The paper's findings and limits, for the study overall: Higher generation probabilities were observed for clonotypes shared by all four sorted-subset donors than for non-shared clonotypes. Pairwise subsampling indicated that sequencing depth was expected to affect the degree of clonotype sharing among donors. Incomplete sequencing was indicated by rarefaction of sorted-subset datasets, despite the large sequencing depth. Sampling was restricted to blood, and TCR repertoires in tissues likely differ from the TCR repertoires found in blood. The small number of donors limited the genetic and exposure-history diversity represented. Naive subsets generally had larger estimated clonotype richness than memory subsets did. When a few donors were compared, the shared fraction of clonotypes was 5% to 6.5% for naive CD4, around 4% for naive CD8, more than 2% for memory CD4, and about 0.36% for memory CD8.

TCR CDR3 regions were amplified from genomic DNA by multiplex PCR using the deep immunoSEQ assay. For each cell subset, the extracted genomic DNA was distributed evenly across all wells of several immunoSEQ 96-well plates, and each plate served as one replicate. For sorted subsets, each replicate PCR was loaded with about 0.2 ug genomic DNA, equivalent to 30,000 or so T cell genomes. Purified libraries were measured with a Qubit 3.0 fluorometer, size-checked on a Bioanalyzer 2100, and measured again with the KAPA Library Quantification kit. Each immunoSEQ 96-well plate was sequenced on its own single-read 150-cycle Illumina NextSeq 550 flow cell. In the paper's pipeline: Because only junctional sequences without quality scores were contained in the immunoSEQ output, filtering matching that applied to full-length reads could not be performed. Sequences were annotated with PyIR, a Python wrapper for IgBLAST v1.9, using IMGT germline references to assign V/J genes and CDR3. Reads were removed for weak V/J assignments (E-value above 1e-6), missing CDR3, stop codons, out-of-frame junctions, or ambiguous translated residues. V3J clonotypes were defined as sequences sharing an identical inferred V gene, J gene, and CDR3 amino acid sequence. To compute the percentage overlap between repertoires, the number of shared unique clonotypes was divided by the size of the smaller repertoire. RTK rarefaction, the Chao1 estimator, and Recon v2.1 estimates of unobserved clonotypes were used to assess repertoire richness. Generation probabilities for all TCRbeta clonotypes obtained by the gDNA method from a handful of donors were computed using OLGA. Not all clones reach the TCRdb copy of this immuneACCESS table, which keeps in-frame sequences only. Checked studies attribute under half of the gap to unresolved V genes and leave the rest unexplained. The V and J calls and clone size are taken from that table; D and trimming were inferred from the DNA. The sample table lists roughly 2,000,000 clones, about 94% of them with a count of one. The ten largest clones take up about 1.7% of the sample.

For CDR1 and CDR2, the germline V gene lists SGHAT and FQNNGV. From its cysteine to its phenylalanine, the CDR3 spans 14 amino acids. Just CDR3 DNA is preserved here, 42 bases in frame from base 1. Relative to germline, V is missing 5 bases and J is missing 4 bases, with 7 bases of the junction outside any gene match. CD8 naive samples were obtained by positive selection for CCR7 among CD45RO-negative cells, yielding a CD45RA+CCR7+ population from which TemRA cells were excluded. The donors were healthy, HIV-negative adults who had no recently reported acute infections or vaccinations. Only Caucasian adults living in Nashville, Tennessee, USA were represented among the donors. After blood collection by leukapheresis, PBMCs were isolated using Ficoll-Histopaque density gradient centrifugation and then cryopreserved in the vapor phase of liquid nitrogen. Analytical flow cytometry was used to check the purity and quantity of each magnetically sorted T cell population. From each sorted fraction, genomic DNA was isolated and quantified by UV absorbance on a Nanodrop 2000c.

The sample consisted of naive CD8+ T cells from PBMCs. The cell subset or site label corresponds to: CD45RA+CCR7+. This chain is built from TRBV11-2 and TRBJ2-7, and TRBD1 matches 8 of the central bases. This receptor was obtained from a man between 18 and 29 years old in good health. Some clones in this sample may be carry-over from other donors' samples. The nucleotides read TGTGCCAGCAGCGCCCGGGACAGGACATACGAGCAGTACTTC. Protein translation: CASSARDRTYEQYF.